Listed here are 20 T cell receptor beta chains from one sample, sequenced in a study of blood T cell repertoires in COVID-19. The repertoire was sequenced with immunoSEQ multiplex PCR; TCRdb's copy has only in-frame clones and lacks some. Of about 330,000 clones listed, about 87% were seen once; the top ten hold around 8.9%. Material for sequencing was peripheral blood. The receptors shown here come from a man younger than 40 with COVID-19, enrolled during active disease.

V is TRBV5-1 and J is TRBJ1-4; TRBD1 is a possible D gene (6 bases). From germline, CDR1 is SGHRS and CDR2 YFSETQ. CDR3 size: 14 residues. Trimming cost V 4 bases and J 8 bases, with 15 bases left between them. CDR3 in amino acids: CASSPTDSGEKLFF. CDR3 in DNA: TGCGCCAGCAGCCCGACGGACAGTGGGGAAAAACTGTTTTTT.

CDR3 loop: CASSYVRLDHEQFF. DNA of the CDR3: TGTGCCAGCAGTTACGTTCGACTAGATCATGAGCAGTTCTTC. The V and J genes are TRBV6-2 or TRBV6-3 and TRBJ2-1, with D possibly matching TRBD2 (6 bases). This CDR3 has 14 residues. CDR1 is MNHEY and CDR2 is SVGEGT in the germline V gene. The germline V and J ends were trimmed by 2 bases and 8 bases, with 13 bases remaining between them.

The rearrangement uses TRBV7-9 and TRBJ1-3, with 8 bases lining up with TRBD1. Trimming at V came to 5 bases and at J to 0 bases, leaving 15 bases not matched to a gene. CDR3 length: 19 residues. The germline gives CDR1 SEHNR, CDR2 FQNEAQ (reference sequence). The CDR3 reads CASSDNGQGERYSGNTIYF. The CDR3 coding sequence is TGTGCCAGCAGCGATAATGGACAGGGCGAGCGATACTCTGGAAACACCATATATTTT.

The CDR3 DNA sequence: TGTGCCAGCAGCCCAGGTGGGGGAGGGTTGAACACTGAAGCTTTCTTT. Protein sequence: CASSPGGGGLNTEAFF. This chain uses TRBV9 with TRBJ1-1; the D gene is possibly TRBD1 (5 bases). Looked up from germline, CDR1 is SGDLS and CDR2 is YYNGEE. The germline V and J ends were trimmed by 4 bases and 0 bases, with 16 bases remaining between them. This CDR3 has 16 amino acids.

The chain carries TRBV24-1 and TRBJ1-2; the D gene is possibly TRBD1 (6 bases). Germline V gives CDR1 KGHDR, CDR2 SFDVKD. This CDR3 spans 15 amino acids. V gave up 7 bases and J gave up 2 bases, with 16 bases separating them. CDR3 nucleotide sequence: TGTGCCACCAGCCAGGGGAAGTCCTCAAACTATGGCTACACCTTC. It is translated as CATSQGKSSNYGYTF.

This chain's CDR3 is CSVGASAGGTGEQYF. In DNA form, the CDR3 reads TGCAGCGTTGGGGCCTCAGCGGGAGGGACAGGCGAGCAGTACTTC. V is TRBV29-1 and J is TRBJ2-7; 10 bases fit TRBD2. Germline V gene sequence: CDR1 SQVTM, CDR2 ANQGSEA. The length of the CDR3 is 15 residues. The V and J ends lost 4 bases and 6 bases, in that order; junction bases with no gene match: 12.

The V and J genes are TRBV7-9 and TRBJ1-2, with 12 bases matching TRBD1. The germline gives CDR1 SEHNR, CDR2 FQNEAQ (reference sequence). The CDR3 extends over 16 amino acids. The trim removed 3 bases at V and 8 bases at J, leaving 10 bases unmatched. CDR3 residues: CASSFGGTGGLQGYTF. Here the CDR3 DNA reads TGTGCCAGCAGCTTTGGGGGGACAGGGGGCCTTCAGGGCTACACCTTC.

The CDR3, as DNA: TGTGCCACCAGCAGGGGCATTGGGACTAGCAGAAACACCGGGGAGCTGTTTTTT. Its translation is CATSRGIGTSRNTGELFF. The chain recombines TRBV15 with TRBJ2-2; 9 nucleotides agree with TRBD2. CDR3 size: 18 residues. The J segment lost 2 bases and the V segment lost 3 bases, leaving 10 bases of the junction unmatched. In germline, CDR1 is LNHNV, CDR2 YYDKDF (reference sequence).

The rearrangement links TRBV5-4 to TRBJ1-2; the match to TRBD1 covers 9 bases. The CDR3 spans 14 residues. The germline V gene encodes CDR1 SGHNT and CDR2 YYREEE (reference sequence). The V gene end was trimmed by 9 bases and the J gene end by 2 bases; junction bases not matched to a gene: 8. Here the CDR3 DNA reads TGTGCCAACACCCGACAGGGGGGGAACTATGGCTACACCTTC. This codes for CANTRQGGNYGYTF.

The J gene is TRBJ2-7, the V gene TRBV18; 8 bases fit TRBD1. This CDR3 has 15 residues. The germline CDR1 and CDR2 sequences are KGHSH and LQKENI. V was clipped by 4 bases and J by 0 bases; unmatched bases: 5. The CDR3 spells CASSRTGGISYEQYF. The CDR3 bases are TGTGCCAGCTCACGCACAGGGGGGATCTCCTACGAGCAGTACTTC.

The chain couples TRBV4-2 to TRBJ2-7, with 8 bases matching TRBD1. V was clipped by 3 bases and J by 5 bases; unmatched bases: 6. Germline CDR1 is LGHNA and CDR2 is YNFKEQ. This CDR3 spans 14 amino acids. The CDR3 sequence is CASSQDRASDEQYF. In nucleotides, the CDR3 is TGTGCCAGCAGCCAGGACAGGGCGTCAGACGAGCAGTACTTC.

The chain recombines TRBV28 with TRBJ1-4; D not certain. CDR1 is MDHEN, CDR2 SYDVKM, per germline. This CDR3 comprises 13 residues. V shed 3 bases and J shed 11 bases, with 13 bases lying between them. CDR3 in amino acids: CASSFPIREKLFF. CDR3 bases: TGTGCCAGCAGTTTCCCCATAAGGGAGAAACTGTTTTTT.

V usage is TRBV3-1 (or the pseudogene TRBV3-2) and J usage is TRBJ2-3; D is uncertain. V gave up 1 base and J gave up 1 base, with 9 bases separating them. The CDR3 runs 15 residues. Per germline, CDR1 LGHDT and CDR2 YNNKEL (reference sequence). The CDR3 nucleotides read TGTGCCAGCAGCCAAGTGTTGATAGGCACAGATACGCAGTATTTT. This sequence encodes CASSQVLIGTDTQYF.

Only a few counts were recorded for this clone. Written as DNA, the CDR3 is TGTGCCAGCAGCTCAACAGGGGGGAACACTGAAGCTTTCTTT. Translation gives CASSSTGGNTEAFF. This chain links TRBV7-3 with TRBJ1-1, with TRBD1 matching over 8 bases. The V gene's germline CDR1 is SGHTA and CDR2 FQGTGA. The CDR3 covers 14 residues. The V and J ends lost 4 bases and 1 base, in that order; junction bases with no gene match: 2.

The chain combines TRBV15 with TRBJ2-3, with 9 bases that match TRBD2. This CDR3 is built from 18 residues. J gave up 4 bases and V 5 bases, and 16 bases lay outside the gene matches. Germline CDR1 LNHNV, CDR2 YYDKDF (reference sequence). CDR3 amino acids: CATSPRPAAGGEADTQYF. CDR3 in DNA: TGTGCCACCAGCCCCCGCCCTGCCGCGGGGGGGGAGGCAGATACGCAGTATTTT.

The J gene is TRBJ1-4, the V gene TRBV27, with 7 bases fitting TRBD1. This CDR3 has 14 residues. V lost 5 bases to trimming and J lost 2 bases; unmatched junction nucleotides: 2. The germline V gene has CDR1 MNHEY and CDR2 SMNVEV (reference sequence). The CDR3 bases are TGTGCCAGCAGTCGACAGGGCACTAATGAAAAACTGTTTTTT. Protein product: CASSRQGTNEKLFF.

With respect to this clone: Germline is not matched at one junction end, which may reflect a read error. The chain couples TRBV27 to TRBJ2-1, with 9 bases that match TRBD2. This CDR3 has 16 amino acids. Germline V CDR1 and CDR2: MNHEY, SMNVEV (reference sequence). The DNA of the CDR3 is TGTGCCAGCAGCCGCCGACAGGGACTAGCAGTGGGACCTTGGATCTTC. This translates into CASSRRQGLAVGPWIF.

The chain joins TRBV4-3 to TRBJ1-2; 7 nucleotides agree with TRBD1. V shed 0 bases, J shed 3 bases, and the junction held 13 bases outside the gene matches. The CDR3 has 18 residues. Looked up from germline, CDR1 is LGHNA and CDR2 is YSLEER. Written as DNA, the CDR3 is TGCGCCAGCAGCCAAGATAGACAGGGAGTAGGAGGGGACTATGGCTACACCTTC. It yields the protein CASSQDRQGVGGDYGYTF.

A remark on this clone: A junction end diverges from the germline sequence, so it may reflect a read error. The J gene is TRBJ2-5, the V gene TRBV5-1, with D perhaps matching TRBD2 (6 bases). Germline loops: CDR1 SGHRS, CDR2 YFSETQ. The length of the CDR3 is 14 residues. The CDR3 loop is CASRLAEGRETQYF. Written as DNA, the CDR3 is TGCGCCAGCAGGTTGGCGGAGGGCAGAGAGACCCAGTACTTC.

V usage is TRBV29-1 and J usage is TRBJ1-5; D is unclear. The germline CDR1 and CDR2 sequences are SQVTM and ANQGSEA. Trimming took 4 bases from V and 1 from J, leaving 5 bases between them. This CDR3 has 12 amino acids. This CDR3 reads CSVGGSNQPQHF. The CDR3 bases are TGCAGCGTTGGAGGGAGCAATCAGCCCCAGCATTTT.